This entry describes one T cell receptor (beta chain). This sample was included in a study of immune evolution from preneoplasia to lung adenocarcinoma. Germline CDR1 KGHSH, CDR2 LQKENI. This CDR3 has 16 amino acids. The ends were cut back, 2 bases at V and 3 bases at J, with 13 bases in the middle. Only in-frame clones appear in the TCRdb table, and some are missing; sequencing was by immunoSEQ multiplex PCR. The data hold under 13,000 clones, with approximately 81% observed a single time. The sequenced material came from FFPE minimally invasive lung adenocarcinoma tissue. This TCR came from a person aged 65 to 85 with lung adenocarcinoma. V usage is TRBV18 and J usage is TRBJ1-4, with D possibly matching TRBD1 (5 bases). CDR3: CASSPNRGRANEKLFF. CDR3 in DNA: TGTGCCAGCTCACCAAACCGGGGCAGGGCTAATGAAAAACTGTTTTTT.